This is a list of T cell receptor beta chains from one sample in a study of OX40 agonist ivuxolimab in advanced cancers. Some clones are missing from TCRdb's copy, which holds only in-frame ones; the method was immunoSEQ multiplex PCR. In the table there are more than 75,000 clones, under 90% of which are singletons. Sample: CD4+ or CD8+ T cells sorted from blood, taken in a trial of the OX40 agonist ivuxolimab. The receptors stem from an adult with an advanced solid tumor such as melanoma, head and neck, liver or kidney cancer. The CDR3 runs from the conserved cysteine through the conserved F or W. D genes are given only for firm matches. Clone size is given for some rows only: seen once, a few or many times, or a class if the clone is expanded.

J: TRBJ2-5
D: NA
length: 13
size: NA
V: TRBV2
CDR3: CASSEDRQETQYF
DNA: TGTGCCAGCAGTGAAGACCGCCAAGAGACCCAGTACTTC

J: TRBJ2-5
D: NA
length: 13
size: NA
V: TRBV30
CDR3: CAWSKTVQETQYF
DNA: TGTGCCTGGAGTAAAACAGTCCAAGAGACCCAGTACTTC

J: TRBJ1-4
D: TRBD1
length: 16
size: NA
V: TRBV10-2
CDR3: CASSGTGTLTNEKLFF
DNA: TGCGCCAGCAGTGGGACAGGGACCCTAACTAATGAAAAACTGTTTTTT

J: TRBJ1-1
D: NA
length: 15
size: NA
V: TRBV7-2
CDR3: CASSPLAGKDTEAFF
DNA: TGTGCCAGCAGCCCCCTGGCGGGTAAGGACACTGAAGCTTTCTTT

J: TRBJ2-1
D: NA
length: 14
size: NA
V: TRBV18
CDR3: CASSPVGSYNEQFF
DNA: TGTGCCAGCTCACCAGTAGGCTCCTACAATGAGCAGTTCTTC

J: TRBJ1-2
D: NA
length: 15
size: NA
V: TRBV19
CDR3: CASNRFYRANYGYTF
DNA: TGTGCCAGTAACCGATTCTACAGGGCCAACTATGGCTACACCTTC

J: TRBJ2-5
D: NA
length: 13
size: NA
V: TRBV7-2
CDR3: CASSSGNWETQYF
DNA: TGTGCCAGCAGCTCAGGGAACTGGGAGACCCAGTACTTC

J: TRBJ1-3
D: NA
length: 16
size: NA
V: TRBV5-1
CDR3: CASSLETASSGNTIYF
DNA: TGCGCCAGCAGCTTGGAAACGGCAAGCTCTGGAAACACCATATATTTT

J: TRBJ2-3
D: NA
length: 16
size: NA
V: TRBV21-1
CDR3: CARNLQSFRSTDTQYF
DNA: TGTGCCCGAAACCTACAAAGTTTTCGTAGCACAGATACGCAGTATTTT

J: TRBJ1-1
D: TRBD1
length: 13
size: NA
V: TRBV10-3
CDR3: CAISKDRDTEAFF
DNA: TGTGCCATCAGTAAGGACAGGGACACTGAAGCTTTCTTT

J: TRBJ2-2
D: TRBD1
length: 18
size: once
V: TRBV25-1
CDR3: CASSATGTANRDTGELFF
DNA: TGTGCCAGCAGTGCCACCGGGACAGCGAACCGAGACACCGGGGAGCTGTTTTTT

J: TRBJ1-2
D: NA
length: 14
size: NA
V: TRBV6-5
CDR3: CASSIAGVDYGYTF
DNA: TGTGCCAGCAGTATAGCAGGGGTAGATTATGGCTACACCTTC

J: TRBJ1-3
D: NA
length: 14
size: NA
V: TRBV10-3
CDR3: CAIKAGASGNTIYF
DNA: TGTGCCATCAAGGCGGGAGCCTCTGGAAACACCATATATTTT

J: TRBJ1-1
D: NA
length: 15
size: NA
V: TRBV7-6
CDR3: CASSSGRGPGTEAFF
DNA: TGTGCCAGCAGCTCCGGCAGGGGTCCGGGCACTGAAGCTTTCTTT

J: TRBJ2-1
D: NA
length: 14
size: NA
V: TRBV4-3
CDR3: CASSQEGANNEQFF
DNA: TGCGCCAGCAGCCAAGAAGGCGCCAACAATGAGCAGTTCTTC

J: TRBJ2-7
D: TRBD1
length: 14
size: NA
V: TRBV6-1
CDR3: CASAGQGTTYEQYF
DNA: TGTGCCAGTGCTGGACAGGGAACGACCTACGAGCAGTACTTC